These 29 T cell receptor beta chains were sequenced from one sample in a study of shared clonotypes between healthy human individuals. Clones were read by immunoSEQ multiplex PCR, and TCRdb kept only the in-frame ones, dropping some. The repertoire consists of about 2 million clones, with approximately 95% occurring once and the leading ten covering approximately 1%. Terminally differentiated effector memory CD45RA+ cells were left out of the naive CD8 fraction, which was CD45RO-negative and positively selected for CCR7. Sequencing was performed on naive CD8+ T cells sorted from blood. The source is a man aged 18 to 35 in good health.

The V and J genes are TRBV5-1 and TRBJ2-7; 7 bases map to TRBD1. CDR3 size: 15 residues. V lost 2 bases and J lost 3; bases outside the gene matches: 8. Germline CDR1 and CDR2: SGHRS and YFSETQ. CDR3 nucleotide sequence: TGCGCCAGCAGCTTAGCCGGACAGGTGGGCTACGAGCAGTACTTC. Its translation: CASSLAGQVGYEQYF.

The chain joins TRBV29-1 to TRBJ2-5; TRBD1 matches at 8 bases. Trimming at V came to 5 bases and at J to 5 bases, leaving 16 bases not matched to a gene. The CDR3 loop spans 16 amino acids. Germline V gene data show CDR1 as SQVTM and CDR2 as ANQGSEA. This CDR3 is CSVIPRLGQGSETQYF. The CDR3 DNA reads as TGCAGCGTTATACCCCGTCTCGGACAGGGCTCGGAGACCCAGTACTTC.

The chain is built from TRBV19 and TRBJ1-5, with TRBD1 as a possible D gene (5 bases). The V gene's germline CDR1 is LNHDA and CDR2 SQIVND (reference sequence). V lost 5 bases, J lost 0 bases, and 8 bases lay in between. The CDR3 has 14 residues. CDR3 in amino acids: CASSWGNSNQPQHF. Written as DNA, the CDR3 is TGTGCCAGTAGTTGGGGGAATAGCAATCAGCCCCAGCATTTT.

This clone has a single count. The CDR3 loop reads CASSLSGFGTDTQYF. The DNA for the CDR3 is TGCGCCAGCAGCTTGTCGGGGTTCGGCACAGATACGCAGTATTTT. This chain links TRBV5-1 with TRBJ2-3; D may be TRBD2 (5 bases). In germline, CDR1 is SGHRS, CDR2 YFSETQ. The CDR3 length is 15 residues. Trimming left V 1 base short and J 1 base short, with 10 bases between.

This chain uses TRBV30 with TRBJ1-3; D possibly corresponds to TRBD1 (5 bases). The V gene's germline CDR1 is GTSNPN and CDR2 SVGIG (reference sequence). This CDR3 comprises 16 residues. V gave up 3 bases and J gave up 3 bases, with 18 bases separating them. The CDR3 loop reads CAWSVQTEGLGNTIYF. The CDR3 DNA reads TGTGCCTGGAGCGTTCAGACAGAAGGTCTTGGAAACACCATATATTTT.

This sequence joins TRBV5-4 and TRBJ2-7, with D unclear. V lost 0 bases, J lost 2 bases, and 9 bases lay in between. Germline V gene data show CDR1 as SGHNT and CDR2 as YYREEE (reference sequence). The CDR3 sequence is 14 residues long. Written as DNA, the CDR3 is TGTGCCAGCAGCTTGGAGACTCGCCCCTACGAGCAGTACTTC. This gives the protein CASSLETRPYEQYF.

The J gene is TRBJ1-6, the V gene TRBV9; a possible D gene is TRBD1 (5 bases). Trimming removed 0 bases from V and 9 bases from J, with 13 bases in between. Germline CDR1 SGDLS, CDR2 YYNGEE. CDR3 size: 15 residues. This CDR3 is CASSVVGEDGSPLHF. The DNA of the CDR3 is TGTGCCAGCAGCGTAGTAGGGGAGGACGGTTCACCCCTCCACTTT. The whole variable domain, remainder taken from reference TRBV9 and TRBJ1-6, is DSGVTQTPKHLITATGQRVTLRCSPRSGDLSVYWYQQSLDQGLQFLIQYYNGEERAKGNILERFSAQQFPDLHSELNLSSLELGDSALYFCASSVVGEDGSPLHFGNGTRLTVT.

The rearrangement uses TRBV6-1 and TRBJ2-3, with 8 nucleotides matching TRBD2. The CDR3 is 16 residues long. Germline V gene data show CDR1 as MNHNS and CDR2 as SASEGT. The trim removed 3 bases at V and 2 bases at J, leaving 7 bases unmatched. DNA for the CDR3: TGTGCCAGCAGTGAGAAGACTAGCGCCTACACAGATACGCAGTATTTT. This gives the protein CASSEKTSAYTDTQYF.

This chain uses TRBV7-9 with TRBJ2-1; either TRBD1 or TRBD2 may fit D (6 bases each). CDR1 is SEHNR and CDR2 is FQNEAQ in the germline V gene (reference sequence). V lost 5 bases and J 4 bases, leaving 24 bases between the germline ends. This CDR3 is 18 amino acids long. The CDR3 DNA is TGTGCCAGCAGCCCCCAAGATGGGGGGCTAGCAGGTTACAATGAGCAGTTCTTC. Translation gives CASSPQDGGLAGYNEQFF.

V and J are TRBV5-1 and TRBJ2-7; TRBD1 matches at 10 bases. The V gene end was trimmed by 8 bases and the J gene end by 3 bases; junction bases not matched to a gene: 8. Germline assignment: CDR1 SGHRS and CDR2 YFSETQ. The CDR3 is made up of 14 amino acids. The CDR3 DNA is TGCGCCAGTATGGGGGGACAGGGGCTCTACGAGCAGTACTTC. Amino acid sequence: CASMGGQGLYEQYF.

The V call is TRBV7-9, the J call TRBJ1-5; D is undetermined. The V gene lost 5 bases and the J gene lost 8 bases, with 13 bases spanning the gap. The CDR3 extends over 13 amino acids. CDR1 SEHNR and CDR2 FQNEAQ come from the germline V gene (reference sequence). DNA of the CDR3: TGTGCCAGCAGCCCCAACTTCCAGGAGCCCCAGCATTTT. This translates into CASSPNFQEPQHF.

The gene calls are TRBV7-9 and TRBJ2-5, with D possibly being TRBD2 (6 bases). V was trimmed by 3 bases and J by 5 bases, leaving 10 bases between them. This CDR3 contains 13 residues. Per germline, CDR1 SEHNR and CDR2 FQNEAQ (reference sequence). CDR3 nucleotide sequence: TGTGCCAGCAGCTTTGGAGGGGTGGAGACCCAGTACTTC. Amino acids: CASSFGGVETQYF. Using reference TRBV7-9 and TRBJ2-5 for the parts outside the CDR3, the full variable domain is DTGVSQNPRHKITKRGQNVTFRCDPISEHNRLYWYRQTLGQGPEFLTYFQNEAQLEKSRLLSDRFSAERPKGSFSTLEIQRTEQGDSAMYLCASSFGGVETQYFGPGTRLLVL.

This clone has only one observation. The DNA for the CDR3 is TGCGCCAGCAGCCAAGAGACTGCGGCCGAGCAGTACTTC. It encodes CASSQETAAEQYF. The chain employs TRBV4-1 and TRBJ2-7; no firm D call. The V end was cut by 0 bases, the J end by 6 bases, with 9 bases between. CDR1 and CDR2 (germline): MGHRA, YSYEKL. CDR3 length: 13 residues.

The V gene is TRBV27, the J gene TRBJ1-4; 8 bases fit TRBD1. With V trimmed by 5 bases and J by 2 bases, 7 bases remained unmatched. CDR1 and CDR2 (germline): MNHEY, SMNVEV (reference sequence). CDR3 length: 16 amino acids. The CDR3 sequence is CASSPLSGGTNEKLFF. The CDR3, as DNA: TGTGCCAGCAGTCCGCTATCAGGGGGCACTAATGAAAAACTGTTTTTT.

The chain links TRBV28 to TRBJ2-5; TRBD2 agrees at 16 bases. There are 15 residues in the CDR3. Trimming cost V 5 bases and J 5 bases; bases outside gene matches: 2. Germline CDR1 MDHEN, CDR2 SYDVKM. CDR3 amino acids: CASSPGLAGGETQYF. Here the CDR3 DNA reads TGTGCCAGCAGTCCGGGACTAGCGGGAGGGGAGACCCAGTACTTC.

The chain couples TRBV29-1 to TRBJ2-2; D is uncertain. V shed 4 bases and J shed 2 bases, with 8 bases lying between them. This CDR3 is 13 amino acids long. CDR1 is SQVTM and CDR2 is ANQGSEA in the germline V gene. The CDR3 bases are TGCAGCGTTGTCAACAGAAACACCGGGGAGCTGTTTTTT. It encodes CSVVNRNTGELFF.

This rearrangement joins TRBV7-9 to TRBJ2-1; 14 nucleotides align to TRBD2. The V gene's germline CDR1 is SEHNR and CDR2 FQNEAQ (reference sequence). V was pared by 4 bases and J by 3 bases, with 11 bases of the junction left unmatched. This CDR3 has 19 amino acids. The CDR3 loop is CASSSYGTSGRGDYNEQFF. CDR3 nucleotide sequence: TGTGCCAGCAGCTCCTATGGGACTAGCGGGAGAGGGGACTACAATGAGCAGTTCTTC.

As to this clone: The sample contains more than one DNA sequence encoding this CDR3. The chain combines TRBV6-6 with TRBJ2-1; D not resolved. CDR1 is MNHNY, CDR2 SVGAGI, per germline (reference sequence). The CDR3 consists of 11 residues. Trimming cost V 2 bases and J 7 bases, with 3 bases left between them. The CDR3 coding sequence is TGTGCCAGCAGTTACCCGAATGAGCAGTTCTTC. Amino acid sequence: CASSYPNEQFF.

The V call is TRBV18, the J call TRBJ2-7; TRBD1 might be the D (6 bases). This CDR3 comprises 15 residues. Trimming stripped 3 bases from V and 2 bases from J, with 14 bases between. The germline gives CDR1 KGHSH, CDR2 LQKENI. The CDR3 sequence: CASSPLAGATYEQYF. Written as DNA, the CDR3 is TGTGCCAGCTCACCTCTTGCAGGGGCTACCTACGAGCAGTACTTC.

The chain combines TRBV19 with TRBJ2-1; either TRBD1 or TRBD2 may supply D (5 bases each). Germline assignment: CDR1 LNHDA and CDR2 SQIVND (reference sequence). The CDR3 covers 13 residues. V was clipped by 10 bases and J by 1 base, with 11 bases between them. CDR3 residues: CATRGGSYNEQFF. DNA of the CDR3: TGTGCCACCCGTGGGGGTTCCTACAATGAGCAGTTCTTC. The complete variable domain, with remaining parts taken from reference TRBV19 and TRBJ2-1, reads DGGITQSPKYLFRKEGQNVTLSCEQNLNHDAMYWYRQDPGQGLRLIYYSQIVNDFQKGDIAEGYSVSREKKESFPLTVTSAQKNPTAFYLCATRGGSYNEQFFGPGTRLTVL.

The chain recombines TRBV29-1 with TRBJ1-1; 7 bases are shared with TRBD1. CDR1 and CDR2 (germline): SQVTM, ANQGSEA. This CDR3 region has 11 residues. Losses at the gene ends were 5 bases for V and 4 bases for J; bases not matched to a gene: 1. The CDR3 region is CSVRQGTEAFF. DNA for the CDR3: TGCAGCGTTCGACAGGGCACTGAAGCTTTCTTT.

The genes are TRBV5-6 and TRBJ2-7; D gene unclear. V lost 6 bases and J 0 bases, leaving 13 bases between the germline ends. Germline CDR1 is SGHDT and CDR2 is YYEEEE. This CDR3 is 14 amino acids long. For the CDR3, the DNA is TGTGCCAGCAAGGTGGAGTGGAGCTCCTACGAGCAGTACTTC. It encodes CASKVEWSSYEQYF.

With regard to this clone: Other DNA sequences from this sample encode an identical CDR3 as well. The CDR3 DNA sequence: TGTGCCAGCAGCGGACTAGCGGGCTACAATGAGCAGTTCTTC. Amino acid sequence: CASSGLAGYNEQFF. The chain has TRBV27 and TRBJ2-1, with 11 bases aligning to TRBD2. There are 14 residues in the CDR3. Germline CDR1 MNHEY, CDR2 SMNVEV (reference sequence). J gave up 3 bases and V 6 bases, and 1 base lay outside the gene matches.

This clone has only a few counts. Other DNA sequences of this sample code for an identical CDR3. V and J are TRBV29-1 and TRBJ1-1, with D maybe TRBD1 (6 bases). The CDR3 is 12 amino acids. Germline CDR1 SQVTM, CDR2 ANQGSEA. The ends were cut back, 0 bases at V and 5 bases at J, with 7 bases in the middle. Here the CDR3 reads CSVEEGGTEAFF. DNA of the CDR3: TGCAGCGTTGAAGAAGGGGGTACTGAAGCTTTCTTT.

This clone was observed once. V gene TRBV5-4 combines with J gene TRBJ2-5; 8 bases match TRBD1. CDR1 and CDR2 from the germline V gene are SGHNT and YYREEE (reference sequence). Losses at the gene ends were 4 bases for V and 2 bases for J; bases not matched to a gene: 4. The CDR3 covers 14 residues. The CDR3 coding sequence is TGTGCCAGCAGCCCGGACAGGGAACAAGAGACCCAGTACTTC. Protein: CASSPDREQETQYF.

The CDR3 region has the DNA TGCGCCAGCAGCCAGGGACCGGGACAGGGTGCCTACGAGCAGTACTTC. It translates to CASSQGPGQGAYEQYF. This sequence joins TRBV4-3 and TRBJ2-5, with 9 bases that match TRBD1. The DNA end lines up better with TRBJ2-7; the J call may be wrong. CDR1 is LGHNA, CDR2 YSLEER, per germline. The CDR3 spans 16 residues.

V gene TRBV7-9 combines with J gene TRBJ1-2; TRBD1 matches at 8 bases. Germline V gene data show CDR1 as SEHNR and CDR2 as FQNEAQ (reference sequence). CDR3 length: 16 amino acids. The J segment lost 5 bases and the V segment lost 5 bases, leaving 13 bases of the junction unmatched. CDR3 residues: CASSLSEGQAHYGYTF. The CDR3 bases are TGTGCCAGCAGCCTTAGCGAGGGACAGGCCCATTATGGCTACACCTTC.

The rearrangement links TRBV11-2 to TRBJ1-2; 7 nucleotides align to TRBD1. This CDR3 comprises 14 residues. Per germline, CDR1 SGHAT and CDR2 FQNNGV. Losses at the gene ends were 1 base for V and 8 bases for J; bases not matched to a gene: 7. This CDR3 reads CASSLGGTVYGYTF. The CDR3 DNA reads TGTGCCAGCAGCTTAGGAGGGACAGTGTACGGCTACACCTTC.

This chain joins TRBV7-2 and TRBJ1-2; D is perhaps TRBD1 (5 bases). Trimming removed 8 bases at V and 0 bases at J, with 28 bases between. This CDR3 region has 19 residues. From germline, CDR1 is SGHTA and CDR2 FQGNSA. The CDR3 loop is CASRPSLGERLSPNYGYTF. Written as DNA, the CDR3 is TGTGCCAGCCGTCCTTCCCTGGGGGAGAGGCTCTCCCCTAACTATGGCTACACCTTC. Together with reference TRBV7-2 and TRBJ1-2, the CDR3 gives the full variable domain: GAGVSQSPSNKVTEKGKDVELRCDPISGHTALYWYRQSLGQGLEFLIYFQGNSAPDKSGLPSDRFSAERTGGSVSTLTIQRTQQEDSAVYLCASRPSLGERLSPNYGYTFGSGTRLTVV.